Described below is a single TCR beta chain sequence and its context. Additional DNA sequences in this sample encode the identical CDR3. These data come from a study of shared clonotypes between healthy human individuals. Libraries were prepared by immunoSEQ multiplex PCR; TCRdb keeps only in-frame clonotypes and omits some of them. The table shows some 2.1 million clones, with 95% occurring only once. The germline CDR1 and CDR2 sequences are GTSNPN and SVGIG (reference sequence). V was cut by 4 bases and J by 1 base, with 7 bases left in between. CDR3 length: 12 residues. The TCR was taken from a young man in good health. This rearrangement joins TRBV30 to TRBJ2-5; D is unclear. The sequencing sample was made of naive CD4+ T cells sorted from blood. The subset: CD45RA+ positively selected. CDR3 protein: CAWTRVQETQYF. The CDR3 DNA sequence: TGTGCCTGGACCCGGGTCCAAGAGACCCAGTACTTC.